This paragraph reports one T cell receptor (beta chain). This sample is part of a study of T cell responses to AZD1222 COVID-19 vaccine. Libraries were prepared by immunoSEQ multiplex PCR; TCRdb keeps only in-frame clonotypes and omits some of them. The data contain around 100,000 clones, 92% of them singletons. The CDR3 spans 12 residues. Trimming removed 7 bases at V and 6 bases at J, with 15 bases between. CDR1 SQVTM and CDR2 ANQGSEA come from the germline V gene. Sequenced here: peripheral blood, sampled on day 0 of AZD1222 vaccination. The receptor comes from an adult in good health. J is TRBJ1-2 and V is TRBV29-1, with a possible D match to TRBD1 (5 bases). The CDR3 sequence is CSAGDGADGYTF. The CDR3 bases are TGCAGCGCCGGGGACGGGGCCGATGGCTACACCTTC.